One and the same sample provided the 8 T cell receptor beta chains below, sequenced in a study of graft-versus-host responses after intestinal transplantation. Their specific antigens are unknown. Sequencing was performed with immunoSEQ multiplex PCR; in TCRdb, only in-frame clones are kept and a portion is missing. The sample contains about 90,000 clones, about four fifths of which appear only once. The sequenced sample was unstimulated CD4+ T cells sorted from spleen or lymph node cells, obtained before intestinal transplant. The receptors were sampled from a human donor who received an intestinal transplant.

Here the CDR3 DNA reads TGTGCCAGCAGCAAAGGGGAAACGGGAAGATTAAGGTACCAGCCCCAGCATTTT. Its protein product is CASSKGETGRLRYQPQHF. The chain links TRBV21-1 to TRBJ1-5. TRBV21-1 is a documented pseudogene. The CDR3 covers 18 residues.

The chain carries TRBV28 and TRBJ2-5, with 10 positions matching TRBD1. Germline V lookup: CDR1 MDHEN, CDR2 SYDVKM. With 5 bases clipped from V and 1 base from J, the junction kept 13 bases outside the gene matches. CDR3 length: 18 amino acids. CDR3 loop: CASSPRRRDRGSQETQYF. CDR3 nucleotide sequence: TGTGCCAGCAGTCCCCGGCGCCGGGACAGGGGAAGCCAAGAGACCCAGTACTTC. Full variable domain (rest looked up from reference TRBV28 and TRBJ2-5): DVKVTQSSRYLVKRTGEKVFLECVQDMDHENMFWYRQDPGLGLRLIYFSYDVKMKEKGDIPEGYSVSREKKERFSLILESASTNQTSMYLCASSPRRRDRGSQETQYFGPGTRLLVL.

In this sample, this clone turned up a few times. The chain couples TRBV5-6 to TRBJ1-4; D is undetermined. CDR1 is SGHDT and CDR2 is YYEEEE in the germline V gene. Trimming left V 4 bases short and J 10 bases short, with 17 bases between. This CDR3 spans 14 amino acids. CDR3 sequence: CASSPSGPVAKLFF. The CDR3 nucleotides are TGTGCCAGCAGCCCCTCGGGTCCGGTGGCAAAACTGTTTTTT.

The V call is TRBV2, the J call TRBJ2-1, with D possibly TRBD2 on 6 matching bases. Germline V gene data show CDR1 as SNHLY and CDR2 as FYNNEI. The ends were cut back, 5 bases at V and 10 bases at J, with 9 bases in the middle. This CDR3 comprises 11 residues. This CDR3 reads CASSREAEQFF. DNA for the CDR3: TGTGCCAGCAGTAGGGAGGCCGAGCAGTTCTTC. The full variable domain, rest sourced from reference TRBV2 and TRBJ2-1, is EPEVTQTPSHQVTQMGQEVILRCVPISNHLYFYWYRQILGQKVEFLVSFYNNEISEKSEIFDDQFSVERPDGSNFTLKIRSTKLEDSAMYFCASSREAEQFFGPGTRLTVL.

The rearrangement uses TRBV28 and TRBJ2-1; 9 nucleotides agree with TRBD2. J gave up 3 bases and V 1 base, and 1 base lay outside the gene matches. The CDR3 totals 15 residues. Per the germline V gene, CDR1 is MDHEN and CDR2 is SYDVKM. CDR3: CASSLLAGVYNEQFF. The CDR3 nucleotides read TGTGCCAGCAGTTTATTAGCGGGGGTCTACAATGAGCAGTTCTTC.

The chain combines TRBV5-4 with TRBJ2-3, with D possibly TRBD1 on 6 matching bases. CDR3 size: 16 residues. The V and J ends lost 0 bases and 3 bases respectively, with 14 bases between them. Germline-derived CDR1 and CDR2 are SGHNT and YYREEE (reference sequence). CDR3 bases: TGTGCCAGCAGCTTGGTTCTGGGGGCAGGAACAGATACGCAGTATTTT. Translation gives CASSLVLGAGTDTQYF. Full variable domain (remainder filled in from reference TRBV5-4 and TRBJ2-3): ETGVTQSPTHLIKTRGQQVTLRCSSQSGHNTVSWYQQALGQGPQFIFQYYREEENGRGNFPPRFSGLQFPNYSSELNVNALELDDSALYLCASSLVLGAGTDTQYFGPGTRLTVL.

The CDR3: CASGTGLDTEAFF. CDR3 coding DNA: TGTGCCAGTGGGACAGGGCTTGACACTGAAGCTTTCTTT. The gene calls are TRBV6-1 and TRBJ1-1, with TRBD1 matching 9 bases. Germline V gene sequence: CDR1 MNHNS, CDR2 SASEGT. The CDR3 length is 13 residues. The J segment lost 3 bases and the V segment lost 9 bases, leaving 5 bases of the junction unmatched.

The chain has TRBV18 and TRBJ2-7; D call uncertain. Trimming left V 5 bases short and J 2 bases short, with 13 bases between. The length of the CDR3 is 14 residues. Germline assignment: CDR1 KGHSH and CDR2 LQKENI. The chain's CDR3 is CASSAQHYPYEQYF. CDR3 nucleotides: TGTGCCAGCTCAGCGCAGCACTACCCCTACGAGCAGTACTTC. The entire variable domain, with the rest obtained from reference TRBV18 and TRBJ2-7, is as follows: NAGVMQNPRHLVRRRGQEARLRCSPMKGHSHVYWYRQLPEEGLKFMVYLQKENIIDESGMPKERFSAEFPKEGPSILRIQQVVRGDSAAYFCASSAQHYPYEQYFGPGTRLTVT.